This T cell receptor (beta chain) was documented in a study of blood T cell repertoires in COVID-19. Study-wide background: Italy, Spain and the United States were the sources of the convalescent and acute COVID-19 samples. From T cells, B-cell-depleted T cells, or PBMCs came the material, which was cDNA or gDNA.

Authors' methods: Cell counts per sample came from amplifying reference gene primers. The table came from immunoSEQ multiplex PCR; TCRdb's copy has only in-frame clones and leaves some out. The DNA was the basis for D and trimming; V, J and clone size are from that table. The data hold some 250,000 clones, with about 82% observed a single time. The CDR3 loop spans 15 amino acids. Germline V CDR1 and CDR2: KGHSH, LQKENI. Trimming at V came to 5 bases and at J to 4 bases, leaving 8 bases not matched to a gene. The chain employs TRBV18 and TRBJ1-1; TRBD1 aligns across 9 bases. Sequenced material: peripheral blood. The receptor's source is an older man with acute or convalescent COVID-19. CDR3 in amino acids: CASSVGTGLGTEAFF. CDR3 DNA sequence: TGTGCCAGCTCAGTCGGGACAGGGCTGGGCACTGAAGCTTTCTTT.